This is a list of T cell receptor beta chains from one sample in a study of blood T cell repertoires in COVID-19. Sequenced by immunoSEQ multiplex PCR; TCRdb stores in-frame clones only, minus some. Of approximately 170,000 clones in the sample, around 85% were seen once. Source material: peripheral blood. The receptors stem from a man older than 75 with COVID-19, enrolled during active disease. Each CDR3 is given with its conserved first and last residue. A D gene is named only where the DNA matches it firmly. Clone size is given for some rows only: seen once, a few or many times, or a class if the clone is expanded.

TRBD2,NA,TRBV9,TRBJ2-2,CASSAPRAGGNPGELFF,TGTGCCAGCAGCGCCCCCAGGGCGGGGGGGAACCCCGGGGAGCTGTTTTTT
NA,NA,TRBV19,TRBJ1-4,CASSVSRGLGDEKLFF,TGTGCCAGTAGTGTCTCTCGGGGACTAGGGGATGAAAAACTGTTTTTT
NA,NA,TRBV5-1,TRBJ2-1,CASSPLSDEQFF,TGCGCCAGCAGCCCCCTTAGCGATGAGCAGTTCTTC
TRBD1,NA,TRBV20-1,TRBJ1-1,CSASGQGANTEAFF,TGCAGTGCTAGTGGGCAGGGGGCGAACACTGAAGCTTTCTTT
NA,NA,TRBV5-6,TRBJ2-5,CASGLHQETQYF,TGTGCCAGCGGGCTACACCAAGAGACCCAGTACTTC
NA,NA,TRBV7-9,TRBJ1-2,CASSFGGNYGYTF,TGTGCCAGCAGCTTTGGGGGGAACTATGGCTACACCTTC
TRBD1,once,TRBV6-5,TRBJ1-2,CASSPKGGAAGYTF,TGTGCCAGCAGTCCTAAAGGGGGCGCAGCCGGCTACACCTTC
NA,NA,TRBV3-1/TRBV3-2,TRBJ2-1,CASSQSGWLGNEQFF,TGTGCCAGCAGCCAAAGCGGATGGCTCGGGAATGAGCAGTTCTTC
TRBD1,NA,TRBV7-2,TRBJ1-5,CASSLATGTGNQPQHF,TGTGCCAGCAGCTTAGCTACCGGGACAGGCAATCAGCCCCAGCATTTT
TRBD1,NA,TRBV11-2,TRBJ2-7,CASSLRTGEQYF,TGTGCCAGCAGCTTACGGACAGGCGAGCAGTACTTC
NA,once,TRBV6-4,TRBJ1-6,CASSAAAGNSPLHF,TGTGCCAGCAGCGCGGCGGCAGGGAATTCACCCCTCCACTTT
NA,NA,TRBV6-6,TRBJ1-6,CASSLSYRAGNSPLHF,TGTGCCAGCAGTTTGTCCTACAGGGCTGGAAATTCACCCCTCCACTTT
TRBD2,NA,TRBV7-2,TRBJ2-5,CASTGRGYQETQYF,TGTGCCAGCACTGGGCGGGGGTACCAAGAGACCCAGTACTTC